This note documents a single TCR beta chain sequence. This specimen comes from a study of blood T cell repertoires in COVID-19. Looking at the study overall: The cDNA or gDNA used as material had been derived from T cells, B-cell-depleted T cells, or PBMCs.

Cohorts were determined from participant-reported clinical history. Authors' analysis steps: The authors estimated nucleated cell counts from reference gene primer amplification. Assay used: immunoSEQ multiplex PCR; TCRdb lists only in-frame clones, some missing. V, J and clone size are those of that table, while D and trimming were read from the DNA. Of 150,000 to 200,000 clones listed, approximately 80% are singletons. Trimming took 7 bases from V and 0 from J, leaving 10 bases between them. There are 15 residues in the CDR3. In germline, CDR1 is MRHNA, CDR2 SNTAGT. The chain uses TRBV6-4 and TRBJ2-6; perhaps TRBD2 as D (6 bases). The specimen sequenced was PBMCs or T cells enriched from blood (not recorded which). The TCR originated in a woman in her sixties with acute COVID-19. The CDR3 sequence: CASTQEGSGANVLTF. The DNA for the CDR3 is TGTGCCAGCACCCAGGAGGGCTCTGGGGCCAACGTCCTGACTTTC.